The clone carrying this T cell receptor (beta chain) turned up a few times. Its specificity is unknown. This entry is derived from a study of cytomegalovirus exposure and HLA in healthy donors. Study results and limitations: Cytomegalovirus-associated TCR beta chains were listed, numbering 150 to 200.

The V gene's germline CDR1 is MNHNY and CDR2 SVGAGI (reference sequence). The CDR3 loop spans 16 amino acids. V lost 0 bases to trimming and J lost 1 base; unmatched junction nucleotides: 5. PCR involved 60 Vbeta and 13 Jbeta primers. Method: immunoSEQ multiplex PCR; TCRdb's copy keeps in-frame clones and lacks some. The data contain 100,000 to 150,000 clones, around 83% of them seen just once; the ten biggest clones take up around 1.2%. The sequence was collected from a girl aged 2 to 10 in good health and CMV-seronegative. The sample taken for sequencing was PBMCs. V is TRBV6-6 and J is TRBJ1-1; TRBD1 matches at 7 bases. In DNA, the CDR3 is TGTGCCAGCAGTTACTCAACAGGGGATACGAACACTGAAGCTTTCTTT. Encoded protein: CASSYSTGDTNTEAFF.